This T cell receptor (beta chain) was found in a study of blood T cell repertoires in COVID-19. Across the study: Sites across the United States, Italy and Spain contributed samples from acute and convalescent COVID-19. Nucleic acid was either cDNA or gDNA, and it came from T cells, B-cell-depleted T cells, or PBMCs.

Original analysis: Estimation of nucleated cell counts relied on the amplification of reference gene primers. Assay: immunoSEQ multiplex PCR; the TCRdb copy retains only in-frame clones and omits some. From that table come the V and J calls and clone size; the DNA was used to work out D and trimming. Among approximately 68,000 clones listed, about 81% were seen once. CDR1 SGHNT and CDR2 YYREEE come from the germline V gene (reference sequence). The length of the CDR3 is 15 residues. After removal of 2 bases from V and 4 bases from J, the junction contained 2 bases not matched to a gene. The clonotype comes from a human donor in a cohort sampled during active COVID-19. The chain is built from TRBV5-4 and TRBJ2-2, with 10 bases identical to TRBD2. The specimen was peripheral blood. The DNA for the CDR3 is TGTGCCAGCAGCTTAGCGGGAGGGATCACCGGGGAGCTGTTTTTT. It is translated as CASSLAGGITGELFF.